This T cell receptor beta chain was profiled in a study of T cell responses to AZD1222 COVID-19 vaccine. The length of the CDR3 is 14 residues. The germline CDR1 and CDR2 sequences are LGHDT and YNNKEL (reference sequence). V was shortened by 2 bases and J by 0 bases, with 5 bases between the two germline ends. Profiled with immunoSEQ multiplex PCR; TCRdb holds only in-frame clones, not every one. The sample has about 83,000 clones; just over 90% are singletons. The V call is TRBV3-1 (or the pseudogene TRBV3-2), the J call TRBJ1-3; D gene ambiguous. Sequencing used peripheral blood, obtained on day 0 of MenACWY control vaccination. This TCR was sampled from an adult in good health. CDR3 loop: CASSQTSSGNTIYF. The CDR3 nucleotides are TGTGCCAGCAGCCAAACAAGCTCTGGAAACACCATATATTTT.